This T cell receptor (beta chain) was documented in a study of blood T cell repertoires in COVID-19. V was pared by 8 bases and J by 8 bases, with 18 bases between. Germline V lookup: CDR1 LGHNA, CDR2 YNFKEQ. The CDR3 runs to 13 residues. Authors' methods: Reference gene primer amplification yielded estimated nucleated cell counts. Using immunoSEQ multiplex PCR, the repertoire was profiled, and TCRdb retains in-frame clones only, with some absent. The V and J calls and clone size were taken over from that table, and D and trimming were inferred from the DNA. The sample includes tens of thousands of clones, about 80% of them seen just once.

Sequencing input: peripheral blood. The V call is TRBV4-2, the J call TRBJ1-2, with a tentative D call TRBD1 (5 bases). The TCR was taken from a man aged 55 to 70 with active or convalescent COVID-19. CDR3 sequence: CASAQVGVNGYTF. CDR3 nucleotides: TGTGCCAGCGCACAGGTAGGGGTAAACGGCTACACCTTC.